What follows are 20 T cell receptor beta chains derived from one specimen sequenced in a study of blood T cells in healthy people across ages. Combining a sample-barcoded 5' primer with a J-beta primer mix, a second PCR ran for roughly 6 to 11 cycles. TCRdb re-called the 5' RACE reads with MiXCR, one entry per CDR3 protein. The table has roughly 1 million distinct CDR3 sequences, 25% seen once. The sample was also linked to a second study, of T cells of mothers and their children.

Sample: blood. All receptors come from a girl aged 2 to 10 in good health.

Note on this clonotype: Mismatch with germline at one junction end may stem from a read error. The V and J genes are TRBV11-1 and TRBJ2-1; D not resolved. This CDR3 is built from 15 residues. Germline CDR1 SGHAT, CDR2 FQDESV (reference sequence). In DNA form, the CDR3 reads TGTGCCAGCAGCTTAGTGCTGAGCTCCTACAATGAGCAGTCCTTC. Protein product: CASSLVLSSYNEQSF.

This clonotype was picked up a small number of times. The J gene is TRBJ2-5, the V gene TRBV12-3 or TRBV12-4; D remains unclear. V lost 3 bases and J lost 7, with 21 bases in between. This CDR3 contains 16 residues. The CDR3 sequence: CASSFSSRTADPTQYF. The CDR3 DNA is TGTGCCAGCAGTTTTAGTTCGCGGACGGCCGATCCGACCCAGTACTTC.

The chain uses TRBV5-1 and TRBJ2-7; TRBD2 aligns across 10 bases. Germline V lookup: CDR1 SGHRS, CDR2 YFSETQ. The CDR3 has 13 amino acids. V was pared by 6 bases and J by 9 bases, with 9 bases of the junction left unmatched. The CDR3 nucleotides read TGCGCCAGCACGGGGCTAGCGGGAGACGCGCAGTACTTC. Protein sequence: CASTGLAGDAQYF.

The sample holds one count of this clonotype. This rearrangement joins TRBV9 to TRBJ1-1; D gene unclear. CDR1 and CDR2 (germline): SGDLS, YYNGEE. This CDR3 spans 12 amino acids. Between the trimmed V and J ends, which lost 4 bases and 5 bases, there was a span of 9 bases. CDR3 coding DNA: TGTGCCAGCAGCCGCATGGGGACTGAAGCTTTCTTT. Amino acid sequence: CASSRMGTEAFF.

CDR3 loop: CASSSPLSGRWDNEQFF. As DNA, the CDR3 is TGTGCCAGCAGTTCCCCGCTCAGCGGGAGATGGGACAATGAGCAGTTCTTC. The V call is TRBV28, the J call TRBJ2-1; TRBD2 matches at 8 bases. CDR3 length equals 17 residues. CDR1 and CDR2 (germline): MDHEN, SYDVKM. V gave up 4 bases and J gave up 5 bases; unmatched junction bases: 13.

This clonotype has a handful of counts. This sequence joins TRBV29-1 and TRBJ2-7; TRBD1 matches 7 bases. J was trimmed by 0 bases and V by 6 bases; bases with no gene match: 5. This CDR3 is built from 13 residues. Per the germline V gene, CDR1 is SQVTM and CDR2 is ANQGSEA. In DNA, the CDR3 is TGCAGCGTCAGGGGGACCATCTCCTACGAGCAGTACTTC. Protein product: CSVRGTISYEQYF.

In its sample, this clonotype was seen a few times. This chain joins TRBV12-3 or TRBV12-4 and TRBJ2-4; 10 bases align to TRBD1. With 8 bases clipped from V and 10 bases from J, the junction kept 8 bases outside the gene matches. CDR3 size: 13 residues. CDR3 nucleotides: TGTGCCAGCGGCCCTCCGGGACAGGGGATTCAGTACTTC. It specifies CASGPPGQGIQYF.

The rearrangement uses TRBV10-3 and TRBJ2-7; 10 bases are a match to TRBD1. The CDR3 totals 15 residues. J gave up 5 bases and V 3 bases, and 7 bases lay outside the gene matches. From germline, CDR1 is ENHRY and CDR2 SYGVKD. CDR3 protein: CAISESQTGGDEQYF. CDR3 DNA: TGTGCCATCAGTGAAAGCCAGACAGGGGGCGACGAGCAGTACTTC.

This clonotype was counted only a few times. CDR3 residues: CSVGLAGAGDTQYF. Here the CDR3 DNA reads TGCAGCGTTGGGCTAGCGGGAGCCGGGGATACGCAGTATTTT. The chain couples TRBV29-1 to TRBJ2-3, with TRBD2 matching over 10 bases. This CDR3 contains 14 residues. CDR1 SQVTM and CDR2 ANQGSEA come from the germline V gene. V gave up 4 bases and J gave up 6 bases; unmatched junction bases: 7.

This sequence joins TRBV5-1 and TRBJ2-5; 8 bases are a match to TRBD1. The DNA end is more similar to TRBJ2-7, so the J call may be wrong. The CDR3 contains 13 residues. CDR1 SGHRS and CDR2 YFSETQ come from the germline V gene. The CDR3 region has the DNA TGCGCCAGCACCGCGGACAGGGTCGGCGAGCAGTACTTC. Amino acid sequence: CASTADRVGEQYF.

The genes are TRBV7-8 and TRBJ1-6, with D possibly matching TRBD1 (5 bases). Germline V gene data show CDR1 as SGHVS and CDR2 as FQNEAQ. Trimming took 4 bases from V and 11 from J, leaving 12 bases between them. The length of the CDR3 is 13 residues. The CDR3 DNA reads as TGTGCCAGCAGCTCCATCCCGGGGGCACCCCTCCACTTT. Translated, it gives CASSSIPGAPLHF.

CDR3 residues: CASSPGQGMSVNTEAFF. The CDR3 coding sequence is TGTGCCAGCAGCCCGGGACAGGGGATGAGTGTGAACACTGAAGCTTTCTTT. The chain carries TRBV5-4 and TRBJ1-1; TRBD1 matches 10 bases. The CDR3 is made up of 17 amino acids. J lost 0 bases, V lost 4 bases, and 9 bases had no gene match. Germline CDR1 is SGHNT and CDR2 is YYREEE (reference sequence).

This clonotype was seen more than once but under ten times. The chain couples TRBV4-3 to TRBJ1-2, with D tentatively TRBD1 (6 bases). V was cut by 0 bases and J by 7 bases, with 21 bases left in between. Germline V gene lookup returns CDR1 LGHNA and CDR2 YSLEER. The CDR3 is made up of 17 amino acids. The CDR3 reads CASSQDPRGLGWGGYTF. In DNA form, the CDR3 reads TGCGCCAGCAGCCAAGATCCCAGGGGATTGGGTTGGGGTGGCTACACCTTC.

This clonotype was recorded a few times. The chain recombines TRBV28 with TRBJ2-5, with D possibly TRBD2 on 5 matching bases. Between the trimmed V and J ends, which lost 5 bases and 3 bases, there was a span of 22 bases. The germline gives CDR1 MDHEN, CDR2 SYDVKM. CDR3 length: 17 residues. DNA of the CDR3: TGTGCCAGCAGTACTACAAACGGCGGGCGTGATAAAGAGACCCAGTACTTC. Amino acids: CASSTTNGGRDKETQYF.

This clonotype was detected only a few times. V and J are TRBV15 and TRBJ2-1; D remains unclear. From germline, CDR1 is LNHNV and CDR2 YYDKDF (reference sequence). The CDR3 is 15 residues long. Trimming removed 0 bases at V and 6 bases at J, with 12 bases between. The DNA for the CDR3 is TGTGCCACCAGCAGAGATAAATATTCTCTCAATGAGCAGTTCTTC. It codes for CATSRDKYSLNEQFF.

The V and J genes are TRBV13 and TRBJ2-1, with D possibly matching TRBD2 (5 bases). The DNA end lines up better with TRBJ2-7; the J call may be wrong. Germline CDR1 PRHDT, CDR2 FYEKMQ (reference sequence). This CDR3 has 15 residues. The CDR3, as DNA: TGTGCCAGCAGCTTATCCCTCCGTAGCGTGGATGAGCAGTACTTC. Residues: CASSLSLRSVDEQYF.

This clonotype was observed a few times. The rearrangement joins TRBV4-3 to TRBJ2-5, with TRBD1 as a possible D gene (5 bases). Trimming stripped 3 bases from V and 14 bases from J, with 22 bases between. This CDR3 contains 14 residues. Germline V gives CDR1 LGHNA, CDR2 YSLEER. The CDR3 reads CASSQDMPPNEQYF. The CDR3 DNA reads TGCGCCAGCAGCCAGGACATGCCCCCGAACGAGCAATACTTC.

This clonotype was observed a few times. The chain has TRBV4-1 and TRBJ2-7; D perhaps matches TRBD1 (6 bases). The CDR3 is 14 amino acids. The germline V and J ends were trimmed by 5 bases and 2 bases, with 13 bases remaining between them. Germline-derived CDR1 and CDR2 are MGHRA and YSYEKL. The CDR3, as DNA: TGCGCCAGCAGCAACAGGGTTGGGGCCTACGAGCAGTACTTC. It codes for CASSNRVGAYEQYF.

The chain uses TRBV7-2 and TRBJ2-3, with no clear D. Germline CDR1 is SGHTA and CDR2 is FQGNSA. V was trimmed by 2 bases and J by 8 bases, leaving 8 bases between them. The CDR3 is 12 amino acids. CDR3 residues: CASSLITITQYF. In DNA, the CDR3 is TGTGCCAGCAGCTTAATCACAATTACGCAGTATTTT.

The DNA of the CDR3 is TGTGCCAGCAGAGGCTGGGGACAGGTCCTCAATCAGCCCCAGCATTTT. Amino acid sequence: CASRGWGQVLNQPQHF. This chain joins TRBV6-2 or TRBV6-3 and TRBJ1-5; TRBD1 aligns across 8 bases. Germline assignment: CDR1 MNHEY and CDR2 SVGEGT. This CDR3 region has 16 residues. V was clipped by 6 bases and J by 3 bases; unmatched bases: 10.